Below, 30 T cell receptor beta chains from the same sample are listed, as sequenced in a study of CD8 T cells in ankylosing spondylitis (dated by TCRdb to about 2017). Library creation used 5' RACE. The reads were generated on an Illumina HiSeq 2500. TCRdb applied fastp at Q25 and MiXCR to the public reads, then kept only in-frame beta chains. Duplicate CDR3 protein sequences are folded into a single record with the most common DNA and genes. The table for this sample lists about 130,000 distinct CDR3 sequences; roughly 9% of them were counted only once. The top ten constitute approximately 3.3% of the sample. The sample taken for sequencing was blood, either unsorted or a sorted T cell fraction (not recorded which). These receptors were obtained from a male donor with ankylosing spondylitis or in good health (not recorded which).

This clonotype was seen a few times. The gene calls are TRBV12-3 or TRBV12-4 and TRBJ2-6; perhaps TRBD2 as D (5 bases). The CDR3 spans 17 residues. The V end was cut by 1 base, the J end by 1 base, with 11 bases between. CDR3 residues: CASSLGLLASGANVLTF. DNA of the CDR3: TGTGCCAGCAGTTTAGGACTTCTAGCATCTGGGGCCAACGTCCTGACTTTC.

This clonotype was counted between two and nine times. The gene calls are TRBV20-1 and TRBJ2-7; D call uncertain. The V gene lost 1 base and the J gene lost 6 bases, with 13 bases spanning the gap. There are 13 residues in the CDR3. Germline V gene sequence: CDR1 DFQATT, CDR2 SNEGSKA (reference sequence). The CDR3 nucleotides are TGCAGTGCTAGAGGGTTTGTGGCTAGCGAGCAGTACTTC. Its protein product is CSARGFVASEQYF.

V and J are TRBV5-1 and TRBJ2-3; TRBD2 matches at 7 bases. The CDR3 has 13 residues. Per germline, CDR1 SGHRS and CDR2 YFSETQ. V lost 4 bases to trimming and J lost 6 bases; unmatched junction nucleotides: 5. CDR3 residues: CASSRLASDTQYF. In DNA, the CDR3 is TGCGCCAGCAGCAGACTAGCTTCTGATACGCAGTATTTT.

This clonotype was observed at least ten times. This chain joins TRBV11-2 and TRBJ2-7; D unresolved. This CDR3 spans 13 amino acids. Trimming shortened V by 4 bases and J by 3 bases, and 10 bases separated the two germline ends. CDR1 and CDR2 from the germline V gene are SGHAT and FQNNGV. CDR3 sequence reads: CASSYRGVYEQYF. The CDR3 DNA sequence: TGTGCCAGCAGCTACCGTGGGGTCTACGAGCAGTACTTC. Combining the CDR3 with reference TRBV11-2 and TRBJ2-7 gives the whole variable domain EAGVAQSPRYKIIEKRQSVAFWCNPISGHATLYWYQQILGQGPKLLIQFQNNGVVDDSQLPKDRFSAERLKGVDSTLKIQPAKLEDSAVYLCASSYRGVYEQYFGPGTRLTVT.

Note on this clonotype: Given a much more abundant clone one base away, this may be a read error. The gene calls are TRBV6-1 and TRBJ1-4; possible D gene TRBD1, 6 bases. The V and J ends lost 5 bases and 8 bases respectively, with 15 bases between them. CDR1 is MNHNS and CDR2 is SASEGT in the germline V gene. The CDR3 has 14 amino acids. In nucleotides, the CDR3 is TGTGCCAGCAGTCAAGACAGGCCCTCCGAAAAACTGTTTTTT. Its protein is CASSQDRPSEKLFF.

This clonotype has ten or more counts. This chain joins TRBV20-1 and TRBJ2-1; either TRBD1 or TRBD2 may fit D (5 bases each). The V gene lost 4 bases and the J gene lost 8 bases, with 15 bases spanning the gap. The CDR3 is 13 residues long. From germline, CDR1 is DFQATT and CDR2 SNEGSKA (reference sequence). CDR3 region: CSAKGPPRYEQFF. In DNA form, the CDR3 reads TGCAGTGCTAAGGGACCCCCTCGCTATGAGCAGTTCTTC.

This clonotype showed up many times. The chain carries TRBV5-1 and TRBJ1-6, with 7 bases aligning to TRBD1. The V gene end was trimmed by 4 bases and the J gene end by 7 bases; junction bases not matched to a gene: 8. Looked up from germline, CDR1 is SGHRS and CDR2 is YFSETQ. The length of the CDR3 is 15 residues. The CDR3 spells CASSGADRTNSPLHF. The CDR3 nucleotides read TGCGCCAGCAGCGGGGCGGACAGGACCAATTCACCCCTCCACTTT.

The sample holds many counts of this clonotype. The chain combines TRBV5-1 with TRBJ2-3, with 11 bases lining up with TRBD1. This CDR3 spans 16 amino acids. With V trimmed by 1 base and J by 2 bases, 3 bases remained unmatched. The V gene's germline CDR1 is SGHRS and CDR2 YFSETQ. The CDR3 DNA reads as TGCGCCAGCAGCTTGAGCGGACAGGGGGCCACAGATACGCAGTATTTT. Its protein is CASSLSGQGATDTQYF.

This clonotype is labeled as medium-sized. The genes are TRBV5-1 and TRBJ2-1; 7 bases map to TRBD2. CDR1 is SGHRS, CDR2 YFSETQ, per germline. Trimming removed 4 bases from V and 10 bases from J; junction bases left unmatched: 5. There are 12 residues in the CDR3. DNA for the CDR3: TGCGCCAGCAGCGAGACTAGCTACGAGCAGTTCTTC. The encoded protein is CASSETSYEQFF.

At least ten counts were recorded for this clonotype. The chain joins TRBV4-1 to TRBJ2-1; TRBD2 aligns across 7 bases. Germline assignment: CDR1 MGHRA and CDR2 YSYEKL. The V and J ends lost 2 bases and 3 bases, in that order; junction bases with no gene match: 4. The CDR3 consists of 15 residues. The CDR3 sequence is CASSQSERGYNEQFF. CDR3 DNA sequence: TGCGCCAGCAGCCAATCCGAGCGGGGCTACAATGAGCAGTTCTTC.

This clonotype was observed many times. V usage is TRBV3-1 and J usage is TRBJ1-1; unclear D gene. Germline V gives CDR1 LGHDT, CDR2 YNNKEL (reference sequence). This CDR3 spans 13 amino acids. Trimming left V 3 bases short and J 2 bases short, with 7 bases between. The CDR3: CASSQTLNTEAFF. The CDR3 DNA sequence: TGTGCCAGCAGCCAGACGCTAAACACTGAAGCTTTCTTT.

In this sample, this clonotype turned up many times. The V gene is TRBV28, the J gene TRBJ2-6, with D perhaps matching TRBD1 (6 bases). Trimming took 9 bases from V and 2 from J, leaving 26 bases between them. CDR3 size: 19 residues. CDR1 and CDR2 from the germline V gene are MDHEN and SYDVKM. The CDR3 region has the DNA TGTGCCAGATACCTTCCCTTTGACAGGCAACCCACTGGGGCCAACGTCCTGACTTTC. Its protein product is CARYLPFDRQPTGANVLTF. Supplemented by reference TRBV28 and TRBJ2-6, the full variable domain reads DVKVTQSSRYLVKRTGEKVFLECVQDMDHENMFWYRQDPGLGLRLIYFSYDVKMKEKGDIPEGYSVSREKKERFSLILESASTNQTSMYLCARYLPFDRQPTGANVLTFGAGSRLTVL.

Ten or more counts support this clonotype. The chain has TRBV6-2 or TRBV6-3 and TRBJ2-7, with TRBD2 identical over 11 bases. This CDR3 has 18 amino acids. CDR1 and CDR2 from the germline V gene are MNHEY and SVGEGT. After removal of 0 bases from V and 2 bases from J, the junction contained 9 bases not matched to a gene. The CDR3, as DNA: TGTGCCAGCAGTTACTCCGGGACTAGCGGTTTGACTCCCTACGAGCAGTACTTC. Its translation is CASSYSGTSGLTPYEQYF.

This clonotype has ten or more counts. The gene calls are TRBV15 and TRBJ2-1, with D perhaps TRBD1 (6 bases). The V gene lost 3 bases and the J gene lost 5 bases, with 11 bases spanning the gap. The CDR3 contains 14 residues. Germline-derived CDR1 and CDR2 are LNHNV and YYDKDF (reference sequence). The CDR3 loop reads CATSSRGQNNEQFF. The CDR3 nucleotides read TGTGCCACCAGCAGTAGGGGACAAAACAATGAGCAGTTCTTC.

In its sample, this clonotype was seen a few times. CDR3 amino acids: CASSLLGSSGFSTDTQYF. CDR3 in DNA: TGTGCCAGCAGCCTACTCGGATCTAGCGGGTTTAGCACAGATACGCAGTATTTT. The chain carries TRBV11-2 and TRBJ2-3, with 8 bases identical to TRBD2. The V and J ends lost 5 bases and 0 bases, in that order; junction bases with no gene match: 13. The CDR3 sequence is 18 residues long. Germline loops: CDR1 SGHAT, CDR2 FQNNGV.

In this sample, this clonotype turned up many times. The chain employs TRBV29-1 and TRBJ2-7; D may be TRBD1 (5 bases). The CDR3 runs 13 residues. V lost 3 bases to trimming and J lost 6 bases, with 15 bases between them. Per the germline V gene, CDR1 is SQVTM and CDR2 is ANQGSEA. For the CDR3, the DNA is TGCAGCGTTGAGCTTACCAGGGAAAGCGAGCAGTACTTC. This encodes CSVELTRESEQYF.

At least ten counts were recorded for this clonotype. The chain links TRBV5-1 to TRBJ2-7; 8 bases line up with TRBD1. Trimming removed 0 bases from V and 1 base from J; junction bases left unmatched: 3. The CDR3 runs 15 residues. Germline CDR1 and CDR2: SGHRS and YFSETQ. The chain's CDR3 is CASSLGQGASYEQYF. The DNA of the CDR3 is TGCGCCAGCAGCTTGGGGCAGGGGGCGTCCTACGAGCAGTACTTC.

The chain has TRBV5-5 and TRBJ2-7, with no clear D. Germline V lookup: CDR1 SGHKS, CDR2 YYEKEE (reference sequence). With 10 bases removed from V and 2 bases from J, the gap between germline ends came to 10 bases. This CDR3 is built from 11 residues. CDR3 protein: CAHSRTYEQYF. In nucleotides, the CDR3 is TGTGCCCACAGCCGGACCTACGAGCAGTACTTC.

The V gene is TRBV6-2 or TRBV6-3, the J gene TRBJ2-3; tentatively, D is TRBD1 (5 bases). The germline V gene has CDR1 MNHEY and CDR2 SVGEGT. Between the trimmed V and J ends, which lost 4 bases and 0 bases, there was a span of 11 bases. This CDR3 is built from 15 residues. CDR3 residues: CASSFQGISTDTQYF. Here the CDR3 DNA reads TGTGCCAGCAGTTTCCAGGGAATTAGCACAGATACGCAGTATTTT.

This clonotype was observed at least ten times. The genes are TRBV7-6 and TRBJ2-6; D unresolved. Germline V gives CDR1 SGHVS, CDR2 FNYEAQ. CDR3 length: 15 residues. V was clipped by 2 bases and J by 4 bases, with 9 bases between them. The CDR3 sequence is CASSLSQAGANVLTF. CDR3 nucleotides: TGTGCCAGCAGCTTATCTCAGGCCGGGGCCAACGTCCTGACTTTC.

This clonotype occurred a few times. The rearrangement joins TRBV20-1 to TRBJ2-5, with TRBD2 as a possible D gene (5 bases). Trimming took 8 bases from V and 5 from J, leaving 21 bases between them. The germline V gene has CDR1 DFQATT and CDR2 SNEGSKA (reference sequence). The CDR3 runs to 14 residues. For the CDR3, the DNA is TGCAGTACCACTCAGAGCGGAGGAGGCGAGACCCAGTACTTC. It translates to CSTTQSGGGETQYF.

For this clonotype: A much larger clone differs by one base, so this may be a read error. The chain joins TRBV12-3 or TRBV12-4 to TRBJ2-4; TRBD2 matches 7 bases. The CDR3 is 18 residues long. The CDR3 loop is CASCLVLAGILTKNIQYF. The CDR3 bases are TGTGCCAGCTGTTTGGTGTTAGCGGGCATCCTTACCAAAAACATTCAGTACTTC.

There are many counts of this clonotype. This chain uses TRBV20-1 with TRBJ1-2; D is unclear. Germline CDR1 reads DFQATT; CDR2 reads SNEGSKA (reference sequence). The CDR3 extends over 14 amino acids. Trimming left V 0 bases short and J 5 bases short, with 13 bases between. The CDR3 coding sequence is TGCAGTGCTAGAGATCCGCAGGACTCTTATGGCTACACCTTC. It codes for CSARDPQDSYGYTF.

At least ten counts were recorded for this clonotype. The chain employs TRBV11-2 and TRBJ2-1; D is uncertain. The CDR3 spans 12 residues. Trimming removed 6 bases from V and 10 bases from J, with 13 bases in between. Germline-derived CDR1 and CDR2 are SGHAT and FQNNGV. In DNA, the CDR3 is TGTGCCAGCAGTGAGGCATTCCGGGAGCAGTTCTTC. Amino acid sequence: CASSEAFREQFF.

This clonotype was seen at least ten times. The rearrangement joins TRBV20-1 to TRBJ2-7; unclear D gene. V shed 3 bases and J shed 2 bases, with 11 bases lying between them. Germline loops: CDR1 DFQATT, CDR2 SNEGSKA (reference sequence). The CDR3 has 13 amino acids. The DNA of the CDR3 is TGCAGTGCTAGTCAATCAGCAACCTACGAGCAGTACTTC. It is translated as CSASQSATYEQYF.

There are a few counts of this clonotype. The chain carries TRBV6-5 and TRBJ1-2, with 8 bases aligning to TRBD1. The CDR3 contains 16 residues. Germline V gene sequence: CDR1 MNHEY, CDR2 SVGAGI. Trimming took 2 bases from V and 3 from J; bases not matched to a gene: 8. CDR3: CASSYTGQADYYGYTF. The CDR3 bases are TGTGCCAGCAGTTACACGGGACAGGCCGACTACTATGGCTACACCTTC.

V and J are TRBV20-1 and TRBJ2-7; D gene ambiguous. Trimming removed 3 bases from V and 1 base from J, with 13 bases in between. The CDR3 consists of 14 residues. Germline V lookup: CDR1 DFQATT, CDR2 SNEGSKA (reference sequence). CDR3 region: CSASVKTGSYEQYF. The CDR3 DNA is TGCAGTGCTAGCGTAAAGACGGGTTCCTACGAGCAGTACTTC.

This clonotype has a count of ten or more. The chain links TRBV9 to TRBJ1-6, with D possibly matching TRBD1 (5 bases). Germline V gene data show CDR1 as SGDLS and CDR2 as YYNGEE. The CDR3 is 15 amino acids. V was clipped by 4 bases and J by 6 bases, with 14 bases between them. The CDR3 DNA is TGTGCCAGCAGCCGAGGGACCGCGCGTAATTCACCCCTCCACTTT. The encoded protein is CASSRGTARNSPLHF.

At least ten counts were recorded for this clonotype. The chain is built from TRBV12-3 or TRBV12-4 and TRBJ2-7, with TRBD1 as a possible D gene (5 bases). Trimming stripped 6 bases from V and 3 bases from J, with 12 bases between. The CDR3 spans 13 residues. CDR3 bases: TGTGCCAGCAGGGTTGGGCAGGGCTACGAGCAGTACTTC. As protein: CASRVGQGYEQYF.

The chain links TRBV5-6 to TRBJ2-1, with TRBD2 matching over 12 bases. Trimming removed 3 bases from V and 8 bases from J; junction bases left unmatched: 12. CDR3 length: 17 amino acids. Germline V gene lookup returns CDR1 SGHDT and CDR2 YYEEEE. In nucleotides, the CDR3 is TGTGCCAGCAGCTCGGCTAGCGGGAGGGCCAGGATCGATGAGCAGTTCTTC. This encodes CASSSASGRARIDEQFF.